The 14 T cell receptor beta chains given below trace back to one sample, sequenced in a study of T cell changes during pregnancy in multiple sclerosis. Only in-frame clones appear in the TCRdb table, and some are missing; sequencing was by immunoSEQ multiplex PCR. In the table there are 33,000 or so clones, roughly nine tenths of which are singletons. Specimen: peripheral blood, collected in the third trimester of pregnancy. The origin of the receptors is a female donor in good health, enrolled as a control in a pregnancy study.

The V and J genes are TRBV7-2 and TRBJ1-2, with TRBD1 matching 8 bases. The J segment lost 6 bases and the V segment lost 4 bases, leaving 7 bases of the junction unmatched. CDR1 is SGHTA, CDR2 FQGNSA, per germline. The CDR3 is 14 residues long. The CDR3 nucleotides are TGTGCCAGCAGCTACCCCCCACAGGGGGATGGCTACACCTTC. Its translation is CASSYPPQGDGYTF.

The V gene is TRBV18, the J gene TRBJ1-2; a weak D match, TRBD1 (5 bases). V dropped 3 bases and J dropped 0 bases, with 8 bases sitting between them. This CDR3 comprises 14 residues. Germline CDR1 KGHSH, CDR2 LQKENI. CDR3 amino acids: CASSPAGTNYGYTF. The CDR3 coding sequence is TGTGCCAGCTCACCTGCAGGGACTAACTATGGCTACACCTTC. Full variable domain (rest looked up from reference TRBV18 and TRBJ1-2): NAGVMQNPRHLVRRRGQEARLRCSPMKGHSHVYWYRQLPEEGLKFMVYLQKENIIDESGMPKERFSAEFPKEGPSILRIQQVVRGDSAAYFCASSPAGTNYGYTFGSGTRLTVV.

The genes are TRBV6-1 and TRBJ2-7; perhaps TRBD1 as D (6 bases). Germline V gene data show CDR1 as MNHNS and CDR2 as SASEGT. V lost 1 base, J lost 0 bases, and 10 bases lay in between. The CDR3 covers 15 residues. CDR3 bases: TGTGCCAGCAGTGAAGGGCAGGGGAGCTCCTACGAGCAGTACTTC. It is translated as CASSEGQGSSYEQYF.

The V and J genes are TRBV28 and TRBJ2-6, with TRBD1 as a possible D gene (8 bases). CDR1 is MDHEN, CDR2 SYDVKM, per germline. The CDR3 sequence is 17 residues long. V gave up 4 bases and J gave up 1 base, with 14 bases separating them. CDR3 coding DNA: TGTGCCAGCAGTTCCAGGGGGCGGGGGTCTGGGGCCAACGTCCTGACTTTC. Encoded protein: CASSSRGRGSGANVLTF.

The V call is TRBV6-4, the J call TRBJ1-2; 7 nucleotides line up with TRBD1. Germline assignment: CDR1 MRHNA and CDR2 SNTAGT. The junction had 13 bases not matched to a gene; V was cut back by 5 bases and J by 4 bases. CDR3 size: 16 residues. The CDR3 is CASSPTGSTFTYGYTF. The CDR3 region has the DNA TGTGCCAGCAGTCCGACAGGGTCAACGTTTACCTATGGCTACACCTTC.

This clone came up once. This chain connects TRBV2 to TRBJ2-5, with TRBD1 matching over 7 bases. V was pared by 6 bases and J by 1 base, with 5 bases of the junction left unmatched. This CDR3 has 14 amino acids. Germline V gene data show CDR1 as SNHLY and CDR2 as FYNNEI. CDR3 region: CASRKGTAQETQYF. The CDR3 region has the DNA TGTGCCAGCAGAAAGGGGACAGCCCAAGAGACCCAGTACTTC.

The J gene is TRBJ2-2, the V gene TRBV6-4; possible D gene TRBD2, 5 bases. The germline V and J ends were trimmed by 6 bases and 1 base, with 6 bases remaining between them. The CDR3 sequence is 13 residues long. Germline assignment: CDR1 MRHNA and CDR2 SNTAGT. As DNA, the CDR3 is TGTGCCAGCAGCCGGGGGAACACCGGGGAGCTGTTTTTT. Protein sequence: CASSRGNTGELFF.

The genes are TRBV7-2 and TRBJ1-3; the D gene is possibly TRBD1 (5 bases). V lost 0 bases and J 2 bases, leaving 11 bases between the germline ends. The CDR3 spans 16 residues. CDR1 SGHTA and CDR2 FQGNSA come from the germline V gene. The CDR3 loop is CASSLAPAGPGNTIYF. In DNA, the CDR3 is TGTGCCAGCAGCTTAGCCCCGGCAGGGCCTGGAAACACCATATATTTT.

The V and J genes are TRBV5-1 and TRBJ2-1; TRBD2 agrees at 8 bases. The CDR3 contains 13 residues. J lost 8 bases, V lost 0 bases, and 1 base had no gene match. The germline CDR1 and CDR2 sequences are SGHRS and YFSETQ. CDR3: CASSLGREDEQFF. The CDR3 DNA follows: TGCGCCAGCAGCTTGGGGCGGGAGGATGAGCAGTTCTTC.

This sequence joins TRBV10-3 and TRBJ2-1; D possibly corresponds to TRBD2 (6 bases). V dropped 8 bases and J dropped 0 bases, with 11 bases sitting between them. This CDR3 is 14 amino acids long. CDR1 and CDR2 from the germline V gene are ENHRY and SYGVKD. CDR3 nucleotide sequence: TGTGCCATCGGGGGGAGCTACTCCTACAATGAGCAGTTCTTC. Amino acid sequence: CAIGGSYSYNEQFF.

CDR3 DNA: TGTGCCAGCAGCTTAGCAGGGCAGAGCTCCTATAATTCACCCCTCCACTTT. Its translation: CASSLAGQSSYNSPLHF. The chain joins TRBV11-3 to TRBJ1-6; possibly TRBD1 for D (5 bases). Germline V gives CDR1 SGHNT, CDR2 YENEEA. This CDR3 comprises 17 residues. The germline V and J ends were trimmed by 1 base and 0 bases, with 10 bases remaining between them.

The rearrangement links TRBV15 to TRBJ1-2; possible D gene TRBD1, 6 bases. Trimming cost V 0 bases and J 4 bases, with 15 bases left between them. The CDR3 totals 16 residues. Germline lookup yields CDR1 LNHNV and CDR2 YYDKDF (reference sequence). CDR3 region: CATSRDLQGGGYGYTF. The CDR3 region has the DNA TGTGCCACCAGCAGAGATCTTCAGGGAGGGGGCTATGGCTACACCTTC.

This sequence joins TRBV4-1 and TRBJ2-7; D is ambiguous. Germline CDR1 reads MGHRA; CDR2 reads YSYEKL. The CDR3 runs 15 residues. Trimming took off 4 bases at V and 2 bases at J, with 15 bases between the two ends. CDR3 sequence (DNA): TGCGCCAGCAGCCCTCCGCTGAGCAACCCCTACGAGCAGTACTTC. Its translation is CASSPPLSNPYEQYF.

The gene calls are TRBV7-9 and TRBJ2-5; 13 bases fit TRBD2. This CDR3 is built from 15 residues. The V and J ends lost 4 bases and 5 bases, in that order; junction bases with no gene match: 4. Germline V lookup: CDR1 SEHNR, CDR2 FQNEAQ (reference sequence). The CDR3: CASSSPGLAGETQYF. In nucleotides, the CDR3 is TGTGCCAGCAGCTCACCGGGACTAGCGGGGGAGACCCAGTACTTC.